This T cell receptor (beta chain) was identified during a study of identical twins. The germline gives CDR1 DFQATT, CDR2 SNEGSKA (reference sequence). The ends lost 1 base at V and 7 bases at J; junction bases unmatched: 1. This CDR3 contains 14 residues. This clonotype occurred a few times. TCRdb re-called the 5' RACE reads through MiXCR, storing one row per CDR3 protein. The sample shows approximately 220,000 distinct CDR3 sequences, about 7.5% of them seen only once. These data also formed part of another study, on yellow fever vaccine responses in identical twins.

V gene TRBV20-1 combines with J gene TRBJ2-1, with 13 nucleotides matching TRBD2. Sequenced sample: memory (CD45RO+) T cells sorted from blood. This clonotype was sampled from a woman aged 18 to 35 in good health. CDR3: CSARGGLAGNEQFF. The CDR3 nucleotides read TGCAGTGCTAGAGGGGGACTAGCGGGGAATGAGCAGTTCTTC.